These 15 T cell receptor beta chains were all obtained from the same sample, sequenced in a study of blood T cell repertoires in COVID-19. Assay used: immunoSEQ multiplex PCR; TCRdb lists only in-frame clones, some missing. The table shows roughly 160,000 clones, with roughly nine tenths occurring only once. The sample consisted of peripheral blood. Receptor source: a man aged 18 to 29 with acute or convalescent COVID-19.

J is TRBJ1-5 and V is TRBV7-8, with 9 bases that match TRBD1. The junction had 7 bases not matched to a gene; V was cut back by 3 bases and J by 1 base. The CDR3 sequence is 17 residues long. The V gene's germline CDR1 is SGHVS and CDR2 FQNEAQ. In DNA, the CDR3 is TGTGCCAGCAGCTTTGGACAGGGGTTGAGAAGCAATCAGCCCCAGCATTTT. Protein sequence: CASSFGQGLRSNQPQHF.

The chain uses TRBV7-9 and TRBJ2-1, with 7 bases fitting TRBD1. Germline-derived CDR1 and CDR2 are SEHNR and FQNEAQ (reference sequence). The CDR3 is 16 amino acids. J lost 7 bases, V lost 5 bases, and 14 bases had no gene match. DNA for the CDR3: TGTGCCAGCAGCAGACTGCCAGGGGGTGGTATGAATGAGCAGTTCTTC. This codes for CASSRLPGGGMNEQFF.

On this clone itself: At the DNA level, this CDR3 is encoded by other sequences in the same sample as well. The J gene is TRBJ1-2, the V gene TRBV28; TRBD1 is a possible D gene (5 bases). Germline CDR1 reads MDHEN; CDR2 reads SYDVKM. V was cut by 2 bases and J by 2 bases, with 6 bases left in between. CDR3 length: 13 residues. CDR3 sequence (DNA): TGTGCCAGCAGTTTAGGGGGGAACTATGGCTACACCTTC. It encodes CASSLGGNYGYTF.

The J gene is TRBJ1-3, the V gene TRBV5-1; TRBD1 matches 10 bases. V gave up 4 bases and J gave up 3 bases; unmatched junction bases: 4. The CDR3 is 15 residues long. Germline CDR1 and CDR2: SGHRS and YFSETQ. CDR3 residues: CASSRDRGGGNTIYF. CDR3 nucleotides: TGCGCCAGCAGCAGGGACAGGGGAGGTGGAAACACCATATATTTT. Combining the CDR3 with reference TRBV5-1 and TRBJ1-3 gives the whole variable domain KAGVTQTPRYLIKTRGQQVTLSCSPISGHRSVSWYQQTPGQGLQFLFEYFSETQRNKGNFPGRFSGRQFSNSRSEMNVSTLELGDSALYLCASSRDRGGGNTIYFGEGSWLTVV.

The sample holds many counts of this clone. At the DNA level, this CDR3 is encoded by other sequences in the same sample as well. V usage is TRBV7-9 and J usage is TRBJ1-5; the D is unclear. The CDR3 runs to 15 residues. V dropped 1 base and J dropped 0 bases, with 7 bases sitting between them. CDR1 and CDR2 from the germline V gene are SEHNR and FQNEAQ (reference sequence). Here the CDR3 reads CASSLGGYSNQPQHF. CDR3 sequence (DNA): TGTGCCAGCAGCTTAGGAGGCTATAGCAATCAGCCCCAGCATTTT.

DNA for the CDR3: TGTGCCAGCAGCCAAGACAGGGGTGGCAATCAGCCCCAGCATTTT. Translating it yields CASSQDRGGNQPQHF. The chain uses TRBV3-1 (or the pseudogene TRBV3-2) and TRBJ1-5; D is possibly TRBD1 (6 bases). The V gene lost 0 bases and the J gene lost 2 bases, with 8 bases spanning the gap. The germline CDR1 and CDR2 sequences are LGHDT and YNNKEL (reference sequence). The CDR3 extends over 15 amino acids.

The count of this clone is one. The chain is built from TRBV27 and TRBJ2-5; 7 positions agree with TRBD2. Unmatched junction bases numbered 1, after V lost 8 bases and J lost 4 bases. CDR3 length: 11 amino acids. CDR1 and CDR2 from the germline V gene are MNHEY and SMNVEV (reference sequence). The CDR3 loop reads CASGEGETQYF. CDR3 in DNA: TGTGCCAGCGGGGAGGGAGAGACCCAGTACTTC.

The chain uses TRBV10-3 and TRBJ2-1; no firm D call. CDR1 ENHRY and CDR2 SYGVKD come from the germline V gene. The CDR3 is 9 amino acids. V gave up 8 bases and J gave up 8 bases, with 4 bases separating them. CDR3 region: CAIGDEQFF. CDR3 coding DNA: TGTGCCATCGGAGATGAGCAGTTCTTC.

This clone was detected a few times. J is TRBJ1-2 and V is TRBV30; D unclear. The germline gives CDR1 GTSNPN, CDR2 SVGIG (reference sequence). The CDR3 covers 13 residues. V lost 0 bases, J lost 0 bases, and 5 bases lay in between. The CDR3 sequence: CAWSVEANYGYTF. The CDR3 DNA sequence: TGTGCCTGGAGTGTAGAGGCTAACTATGGCTACACCTTC.

The J gene is TRBJ2-5, the V gene TRBV6-5; 12 bases line up with TRBD2. The CDR3 has 15 amino acids. Germline V CDR1 and CDR2: MNHEY, SVGAGI. Trimming removed 8 bases from V and 2 bases from J; junction bases left unmatched: 6. CDR3 bases: TGTGCCAGCGGGCGACTAGCGGGGGAGCAAGAGACCCAGTACTTC. Protein: CASGRLAGEQETQYF.

The V call is TRBV6-6, the J call TRBJ2-3; D possibly corresponds to TRBD2 (6 bases). CDR3 length: 15 residues. Trimming cost V 8 bases and J 2 bases, with 17 bases left between them. From germline, CDR1 is MNHNY and CDR2 SVGAGI (reference sequence). The CDR3 nucleotides are TGTGCCAGCTGCACCGGGACTGGGTACACAGATACGCAGTATTTT. This sequence encodes CASCTGTGYTDTQYF.

The genes are TRBV2 and TRBJ1-5; 8 bases map to TRBD1. J gave up 4 bases and V 6 bases, and 8 bases lay outside the gene matches. CDR3 size: 15 residues. Germline V gene lookup returns CDR1 SNHLY and CDR2 FYNNEI. The CDR3 nucleotides are TGTGCCAGCAGGAATGGACAGGGCTTGAATCAGCCCCAGCATTTT. Protein: CASRNGQGLNQPQHF.

This chain joins TRBV18 and TRBJ2-4, with 8 bases matching TRBD1. Germline V gene lookup returns CDR1 KGHSH and CDR2 LQKENI. The CDR3 runs 17 residues. J was trimmed by 1 base and V by 3 bases; bases with no gene match: 8. The CDR3 protein is CASSPTPQGAAKNIQYF. In DNA form, the CDR3 reads TGTGCCAGCTCACCTACCCCGCAGGGGGCGGCCAAAAACATTCAGTACTTC.

This chain joins TRBV29-1 and TRBJ2-7, with TRBD1 as a possible D gene (6 bases). The V end was cut by 6 bases, the J end by 4 bases, with 16 bases between. CDR3 length: 13 amino acids. Germline V gene sequence: CDR1 SQVTM, CDR2 ANQGSEA. The chain's CDR3 is CSVRDTDPYEQYF. CDR3 in DNA: TGCAGCGTCCGGGACACGGACCCTTACGAGCAGTACTTC.

The V and J genes are TRBV9 and TRBJ2-5, with D uncertain. The V end was cut by 1 base, the J end by 4 bases, with 11 bases between. The germline V gene has CDR1 SGDLS and CDR2 YYNGEE. The CDR3 loop spans 14 amino acids. DNA for the CDR3: TGTGCCAGCAGCGTATCCCCCCTCTCAGAGACCCAGTACTTC. Protein product: CASSVSPLSETQYF.